Listed below are T cell receptor beta chains from one sample, sequenced in a study of blood T cells in healthy people across ages. TCRdb ran MiXCR on the 5' RACE reads and lists one entry per CDR3 protein. Among 1.5 million or so distinct CDR3 sequences, roughly two fifths were seen once, and the ten largest hold around 4%. Sequencing input: blood. The receptors originated from a woman younger than 35 in good health. Both conserved end residues are part of each CDR3.

len | v_gene | CDR3aa
16 | TRBV10-3 | CAISEFPAGAYNEQFF
17 | TRBV20-1 | CSARGGLDGLAKNIQYF
16 | TRBV14 | CASSGSGTGGLETQYF
12 | TRBV29-1 | CSVAPNTDTQYF
15 | TRBV9 | CASSFRTSGNNEQFF
17 | TRBV4-3 | CASNQAMRDSNTGELFF
16 | TRBV7-2 | CASSASLAGGLGTQYF
16 | TRBV6-2/TRBV6-3 | CASSYFRTSGQETQYF
13 | TRBV20-1 | CSPLWGSEDTQYF
13 | TRBV27 | CASSYRTGDTQYF
15 | TRBV5-1 | CASSLVGTGTETQYF
11 | TRBV10-3 | CAITGGSGYTF
14 | TRBV4-1 | CASSQQTGDETQYF
19 | TRBV2 | CASSEAPPGPQGWSQPQHF
14 | TRBV2 | CASRDRDTNYGYTF
13 | TRBV6-1 | CASSETGTDTQYF
15 | TRBV7-2 | CASSPGRVAKNIQYF
14 | TRBV7-3 | CASSLYSGGYEQYF
13 | TRBV29-1 | CSVATGVYTEAFF
12 | TRBV12-3/TRBV12-4 | CASRFRADTQYF
15 | TRBV19 | CASSIGQTSTDTQYF
16 | TRBV4-1 | CASSLWTFSSGNTIYF
15 | TRBV5-6 | CASSDLRGANEKLFF
16 | TRBV12-3/TRBV12-4 | CASSLMASGTGDTQYF
14 | TRBV7-9 | CASSPPGPWNEQFF
12 | TRBV29-1 | CSVGWRTGELFF
15 | TRBV29-1 | CSVEDQRALRGGYTF
14 | TRBV2 | CASSGQGTGSPLHF
14 | TRBV5-1 | CASSVDLDSYEQYF
18 | TRBV21-1 | CASSKAKGQGTSQETQYF
18 | TRBV4-2 | CASSQPIPDRVGLNEQYF
19 | TRBV27 | CASTQRRLSGAVNNSPLHF
16 | TRBV6-5 | CASSRASGAITDTQYF
13 | TRBV2 | CTSSEGQPEPQHF
18 | TRBV12-3/TRBV12-4 | CASSSGTIQGAGDEKLFF
16 | TRBV4-3 | CASSQEGQNFGGTQYF
15 | TRBV27 | CASSFTAYKSESQYF
12 | TRBV2 | CASTRDSHEQYF
15 | TRBV27 | CASSLVGGLAFEQFF
15 | TRBV11-2 | CASSPLDSLGKPLHF
14 | TRBV5-1 | CASSLGETVRGYTF
16 | TRBV27 | CASNSEVGAPNTEAFF
14 | TRBV10-3 | CAISAVYSGNTIYF
13 | TRBV12-3/TRBV12-4 | CASRVTGVSPLHF
14 | TRBV27 | CASSIRGWGHGYTF